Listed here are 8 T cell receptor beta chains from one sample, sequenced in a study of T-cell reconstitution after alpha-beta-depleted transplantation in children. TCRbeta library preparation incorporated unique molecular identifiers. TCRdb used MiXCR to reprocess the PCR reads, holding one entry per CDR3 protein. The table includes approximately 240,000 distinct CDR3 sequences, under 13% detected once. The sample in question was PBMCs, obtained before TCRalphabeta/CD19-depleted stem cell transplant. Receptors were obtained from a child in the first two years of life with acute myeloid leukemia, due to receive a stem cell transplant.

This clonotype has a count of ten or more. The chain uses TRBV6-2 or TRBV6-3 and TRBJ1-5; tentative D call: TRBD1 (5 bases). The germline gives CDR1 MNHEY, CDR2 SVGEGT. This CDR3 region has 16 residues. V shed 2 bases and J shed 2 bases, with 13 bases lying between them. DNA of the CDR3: TGTGCCAGCAGTTACACTACAGGAGATGGCAATCAGCCCCAGCATTTT. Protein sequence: CASSYTTGDGNQPQHF.

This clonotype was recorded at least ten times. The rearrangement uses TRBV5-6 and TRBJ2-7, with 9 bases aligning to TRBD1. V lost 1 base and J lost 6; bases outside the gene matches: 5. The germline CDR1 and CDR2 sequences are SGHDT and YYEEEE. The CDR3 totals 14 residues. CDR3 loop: CASSLRDRVSEQYF. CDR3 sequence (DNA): TGTGCCAGCAGCTTGAGGGACAGGGTATCCGAGCAGTACTTC.

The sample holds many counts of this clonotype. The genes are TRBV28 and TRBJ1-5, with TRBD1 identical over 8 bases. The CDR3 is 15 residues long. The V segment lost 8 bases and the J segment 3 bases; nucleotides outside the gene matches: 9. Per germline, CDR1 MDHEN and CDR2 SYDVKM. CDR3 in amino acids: CASAGQGQVNQPQHF. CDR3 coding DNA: TGTGCCAGCGCTGGGCAGGGACAGGTCAATCAGCCCCAGCATTTT.

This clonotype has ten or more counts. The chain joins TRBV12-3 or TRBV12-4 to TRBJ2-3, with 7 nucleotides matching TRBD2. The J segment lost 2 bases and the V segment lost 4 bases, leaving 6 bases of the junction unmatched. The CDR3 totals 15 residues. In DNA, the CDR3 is TGTGCCAGCAGTTCCCTAGCGGCGATCACAGATACGCAGTATTTT. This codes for CASSSLAAITDTQYF.

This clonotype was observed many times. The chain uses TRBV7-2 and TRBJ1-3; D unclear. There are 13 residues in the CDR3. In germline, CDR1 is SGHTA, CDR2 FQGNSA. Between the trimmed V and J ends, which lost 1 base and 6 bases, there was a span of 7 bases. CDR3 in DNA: TGTGCCAGCAGCTTAGTCACCCCAAACACCATATATTTT. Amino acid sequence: CASSLVTPNTIYF. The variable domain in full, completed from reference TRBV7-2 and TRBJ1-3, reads GAGVSQSPSNKVTEKGKDVELRCDPISGHTALYWYRQSLGQGLEFLIYFQGNSAPDKSGLPSDRFSAERTGGSVSTLTIQRTQQEDSAVYLCASSLVTPNTIYFGEGSWLTVV.

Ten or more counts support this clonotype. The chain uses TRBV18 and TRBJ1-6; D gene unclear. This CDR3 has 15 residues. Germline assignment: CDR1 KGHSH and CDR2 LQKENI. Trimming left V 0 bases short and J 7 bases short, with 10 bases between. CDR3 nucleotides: TGTGCCAGCTCACCACCGGACCCTAGGAATTCACCCCTCCACTTT. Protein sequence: CASSPPDPRNSPLHF.

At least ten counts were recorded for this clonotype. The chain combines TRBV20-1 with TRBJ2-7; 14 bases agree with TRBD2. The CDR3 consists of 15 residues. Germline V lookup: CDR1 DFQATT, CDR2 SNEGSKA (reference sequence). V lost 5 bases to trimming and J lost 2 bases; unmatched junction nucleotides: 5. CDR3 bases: TGCAGTGCTCCTCCGACTAGCGGGAGGGCCTACGAGCAGTACTTC. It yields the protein CSAPPTSGRAYEQYF.

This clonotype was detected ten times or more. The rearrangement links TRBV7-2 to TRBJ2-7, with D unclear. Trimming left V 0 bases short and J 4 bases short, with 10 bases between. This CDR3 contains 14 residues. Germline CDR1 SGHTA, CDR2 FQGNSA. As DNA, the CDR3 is TGTGCCAGCAGCTTAGCGGGCAGCAGGTACGAGCAGTACTTC. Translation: CASSLAGSRYEQYF.